What follows describes a single T cell receptor (beta chain). The treatment here: oral pan-JAK inhibitor, 5-10 mg twice daily. The record originates from a study of CD8+ T cells in alopecia areata. CDR3 length equals 16 residues. J was trimmed by 3 bases and V by 4 bases; bases with no gene match: 13. The germline CDR1 and CDR2 sequences are SGDLS and YYNGEE. TCR sequencing used cDNA made by reverse transcription of extracted RNA. Using immunoSEQ multiplex PCR, the repertoire was profiled, and TCRdb retains in-frame clones only, with some absent. This table has under 110,000 clones, 55% to 70% appearing once.

The sequencing used CD8+ T cells sorted from blood, collected between weeks 55 and 65, from a patient treated with tofacitinib. The clonotype originates from a human donor with alopecia areata. This chain connects TRBV9 to TRBJ2-7; TRBD2 matches 7 bases. CDR3 bases: TGTGCCAGCAGCCCCCGAGAGGGACTACCCAACTACGAGCAGTACTTC. Translation gives CASSPREGLPNYEQYF.